This T cell receptor (beta chain) was retrieved from a study of blood T cell repertoires in COVID-19 (dated by TCRdb to between 2020 and 2021). Broadly, across the study: Samples covering the acute and convalescent phases of COVID-19 were provided by collaborators in the United States, Italy and Spain. The prospective study material was composed of cDNA or gDNA derived from T cells, B-cell-depleted T cells, or PBMCs. The dataset comprised deeply sampled blood TCRbeta repertoires from subjects exposed to, actively infected with, or recovered from COVID-19. The repertoires were released in a freely available public database intended as a resource for research on the immune response to SARS-CoV-2. The samples were drawn from the first 160 participants of the ongoing ImmuneRACE study and from roughly 1,300 subjects provided by 6 global collaborators. Sample metadata almost always included a de-identified subject ID, COVID-19 status, age in years and sex. HLA class I and class II types, where available, came from metadata supplied by the sample provider rather than from assay-based typing. Broader findings and caveats from the paper: Clinical and demographic metadata were provided uncurated, with the amount varying by source and participant.

TCRbeta CDR3 regions were amplified from genomic DNA by means of the immunoSEQ Assay, a bias-controlled multiplex PCR. The authors' analysis ran thus. Within the assay, amplification of reference gene primers was used to estimate how many nucleated cells each sample contained. Sequence reads were collapsed and filtered to measure the absolute abundance of every unique TCRbeta CDR3 rearrangement. For each sample, productive Simpson clonality was calculated by taking the square root of Simpson's diversity index across productive rearrangements. In TCRdb, the immuneACCESS table is reduced to in-frame sequences with V and J assigned. These tables do not hold every clone; where another copy was compared, an unresolved V gene accounts for under half, and the others remain unexplained. V, J and clone size are those of that table, while D and trimming were read from the DNA. Counted in this sample were 45,000 or so clones; 70% to 85% of them appeared once. Approximately 15% of the sample is in the top ten clones.

Per the germline V gene, SGDLS is the CDR1 and YYNGEE is the CDR2. Germline trimming: 0 bases from V, 5 bases from J; junction bases outside gene matches: 2. The CDR3, from cysteine to phenylalanine, totals 14 residues. CDR3 DNA is the only sequence kept; it has 42 bases, read in frame from the first base. This clone was seen more than once but under ten times. Its antigen has not been determined. Nothing much larger sits one base from this clone, and base qualities are not available. Collaborating institutions collected whole blood in K2EDTA tubes following their own protocols. For TCRbeta analysis, collaborators shipped samples in one of three forms: frozen whole blood, isolated PBMCs, or DNA extracted from either of those sample types.

The clonotype comes from a human donor in a cohort sampled during active COVID-19. In this chain, TRBV9 is recombined with TRBJ2-5; 9 middle bases align to TRBD1. The sample comprised peripheral blood. Here the CDR3 is given as CASSVDRGQETQYF. In nucleotides, the sequence is TGTGCCAGCAGCGTAGACAGGGGGCAGGAGACCCAGTACTTC.